Following are 28 T cell receptor beta chains from one sample sequenced in a study of T cells in Graves' hyperthyroidism and ophthalmopathy. Amplified regions were TCR beta CDR3 sequences from RNA transcripts. Primed by the HTBI set, a first-round RT-PCR was run on the TCR CDR3. MiXCR, applied by TCRdb to the multiplex PCR reads, yields one record per CDR3 protein. In the table there are roughly 380,000 distinct CDR3 sequences, approximately 15% of which are singletons. The sequencing input was blood. The receptor source for this set is a woman aged 55-70 years with Graves' hyperthyroidism.

In its sample, this clonotype was seen many times. The chain uses TRBV12-5 and TRBJ2-7; TRBD1 might be the D (6 bases). Trimming removed 7 bases from V and 2 bases from J, with 15 bases in between. This CDR3 has 14 amino acids. Germline-derived CDR1 and CDR2 are LGHNT and FRNRAP. The CDR3 protein is CASALVGQAYEQYF. In DNA, the CDR3 is TGTGCTAGTGCTTTAGTGGGACAAGCCTACGAGCAGTACTTC.

V is TRBV19 and J is TRBJ2-1; D is unresolved. This CDR3 contains 14 residues. CDR1 is LNHDA and CDR2 is SQIVND in the germline V gene (reference sequence). V lost 3 bases to trimming and J lost 5 bases, with 11 bases between them. Here the CDR3 DNA reads TGTGCCAGTAGTATGGAGCCGAACAACAATGAGCAGTTCTTC. Translated, it gives CASSMEPNNNEQFF. Looking up the rest from reference TRBV19 and TRBJ2-1 gives the full variable domain: DGGITQSPKYLFRKEGQNVTLSCEQNLNHDAMYWYRQDPGQGLRLIYYSQIVNDFQKGDIAEGYSVSREKKESFPLTVTSAQKNPTAFYLCASSMEPNNNEQFFGPGTRLTVL.

This clonotype was picked up many times. This chain connects TRBV11-2 to TRBJ2-7, with 8 bases lining up with TRBD2. The V gene end was trimmed by 5 bases and the J gene end by 9 bases; junction bases not matched to a gene: 15. In germline, CDR1 is SGHAT, CDR2 FQNNGV. The CDR3 is 15 residues long. CDR3 DNA: TGTGCCAGCAGCACGGGACTAGACCATAGATCGGGGCAGTACTTC. Encoded protein: CASSTGLDHRSGQYF.

The rearrangement joins TRBV27 to TRBJ1-1, with 7 bases identical to TRBD1. CDR1 and CDR2 (germline): MNHEY, SMNVEV (reference sequence). CDR3 length equals 10 residues. The V and J ends lost 6 bases and 8 bases, in that order; junction bases with no gene match: 0. The CDR3 reads CASSRGEAFF. The CDR3 coding sequence is TGTGCCAGCAGCAGGGGGGAAGCTTTCTTT.

In this sample, this clonotype turned up many times. The rearrangement joins TRBV30 to TRBJ2-1, with 9 bases aligning to TRBD2. The CDR3 is 19 amino acids. Germline V gene sequence: CDR1 GTSNPN, CDR2 SVGIG (reference sequence). V shed 0 bases, J shed 2 bases, and the junction held 14 bases outside the gene matches. This CDR3 is CAWSVLARGSSGTYNEQFF. Here the CDR3 DNA reads TGTGCCTGGAGTGTACTGGCTCGGGGGTCTAGCGGGACCTACAATGAGCAGTTCTTC.

This clonotype was recorded many times. The gene calls are TRBV2 and TRBJ1-5, with TRBD1 as a possible D gene (6 bases). Germline CDR1 reads SNHLY; CDR2 reads FYNNEI. With 7 bases removed from V and 0 bases from J, the gap between germline ends came to 16 bases. The CDR3 loop spans 16 amino acids. The CDR3 DNA is TGTGCCAGCAAGGGGGGCGGGGATTATAGCAATCAGCCCCAGCATTTT. Translation gives CASKGGGDYSNQPQHF.

This clonotype was counted a few times. Given a much more abundant clone one base away, this may be a read error. The gene calls are TRBV7-9 and TRBJ2-5; 12 bases are a match to TRBD1. CDR1 SEHNR and CDR2 FQNEAQ come from the germline V gene (reference sequence). The CDR3 spans 15 residues. The CDR3 is CAGSVGTGGAETQYF. CDR3 in DNA: TGTGCCGGCAGCGTTGGGACAGGGGGCGCTGAGACCCAGTACTTC.

This clonotype was found many times. CDR3 sequence: CASSSQTSGRDTQYF. CDR3 coding DNA: TGTGCCAGCAGTTCCCAGACTAGCGGGAGGGATACGCAGTATTTT. This sequence joins TRBV28 and TRBJ2-3; 13 bases are a match to TRBD2. CDR3 size: 15 residues. V lost 4 bases to trimming and J lost 6 bases; unmatched junction nucleotides: 4. Germline V CDR1 and CDR2: MDHEN, SYDVKM.

This clonotype was detected many times. The gene calls are TRBV18 and TRBJ2-5; D gene uncertain. The germline gives CDR1 KGHSH, CDR2 LQKENI. The CDR3 extends over 15 amino acids. V lost 2 bases and J 4 bases, leaving 14 bases between the germline ends. CDR3 region: CASSPEGSLGETQYF. The CDR3 DNA is TGTGCCAGCTCACCAGAAGGTTCGCTGGGAGAGACCCAGTACTTC. Full variable domain (remainder filled in from reference TRBV18 and TRBJ2-5): NAGVMQNPRHLVRRRGQEARLRCSPMKGHSHVYWYRQLPEEGLKFMVYLQKENIIDESGMPKERFSAEFPKEGPSILRIQQVVRGDSAAYFCASSPEGSLGETQYFGPGTRLLVL.

This clonotype came up many times. The chain uses TRBV29-1 and TRBJ2-3; the match to TRBD2 covers 8 bases. Unmatched junction bases numbered 11, after V lost 6 bases and J lost 6 bases. Germline V gene data show CDR1 as SQVTM and CDR2 as ANQGSEA. There are 14 residues in the CDR3. Here the CDR3 DNA reads TGCAGCGTCACAGCGAACTCGGGAGGGGATACGCAGTATTTT. This translates into CSVTANSGGDTQYF.

Many counts were recorded for this clonotype. This sequence joins TRBV28 and TRBJ1-6; D gene unclear. In germline, CDR1 is MDHEN, CDR2 SYDVKM. CDR3 length equals 14 residues. Trimming shortened V by 6 bases and J by 14 bases, and 20 bases separated the two germline ends. CDR3 sequence reads: CASRVRDGHTSLHF. CDR3 DNA: TGTGCCAGCAGGGTACGTGACGGTCATACTTCCCTCCACTTT.

The chain is built from TRBV6-1 and TRBJ1-2; D not certain. V was shortened by 1 base and J by 8 bases, with 5 bases between the two germline ends. The CDR3 loop spans 11 amino acids. CDR1 is MNHNS, CDR2 SASEGT, per germline. CDR3: CASSEGVGYTF. CDR3 in DNA: TGTGCCAGCAGTGAAGGGGTAGGCTACACCTTC.

V usage is TRBV6-7 and J usage is TRBJ1-1; 9 bases map to TRBD1. TRBV6-7 is reported as an ORF; its role is uncertain. With V trimmed by 0 bases and J by 4 bases, 9 bases remained unmatched. There are 17 residues in the CDR3. DNA of the CDR3: TGTGCCAGCAGTTACTCGCCCGGGACAGGGAGCTTCACTGAAGCTTTCTTT. This sequence encodes CASSYSPGTGSFTEAFF.

Turning to this clonotype: The germline gene is not matched at one end of the junction; a read error may be the cause. This chain joins TRBV6-1 and TRBJ2-7; 10 nucleotides align to TRBD2. Per the germline V gene, CDR1 is MNHNS and CDR2 is SASEGT. The CDR3 runs to 14 residues. CDR3 DNA sequence: TGCGCCAGCACGATAAGCGGGAGGGAAGGCGAGCAGTACTTC. Amino acid sequence: CASTISGREGEQYF.

In its sample, this clonotype was seen many times. The rearrangement links TRBV6-5 to TRBJ1-2; D ambiguous. Per the germline V gene, CDR1 is MNHEY and CDR2 is SVGAGI. CDR3 length: 12 amino acids. Trimming took 0 bases from V and 8 from J, leaving 7 bases between them. Written as DNA, the CDR3 is TGTGCCAGCAGTTACTCGAGGGCCGGCTACACCTTC. Translated: CASSYSRAGYTF.

For this clonotype: Possible read error: a much larger clone is one base away. The chain combines TRBV6-2 or TRBV6-3 with TRBJ2-5; D uncertain. The CDR3 extends over 13 amino acids. CDR1 MNHEY and CDR2 SVGEGT come from the germline V gene. The CDR3 loop reads CASRLRGRETQHF. The CDR3 region has the DNA TGTGCCAGCAGACTTCGAGGAAGAGAGACCCAGCACTTC.

Ten or more counts support this clonotype. This rearrangement joins TRBV30 to TRBJ1-6; D is uncertain. The CDR3 totals 13 residues. The V and J ends lost 1 base and 12 bases respectively, with 13 bases between them. Germline CDR1 and CDR2: GTSNPN and SVGIG (reference sequence). This chain's CDR3 is CAWSAASLKPLHF. CDR3 nucleotide sequence: TGTGCCTGGAGTGCGGCCAGTCTGAAACCCCTCCACTTT. The entire variable domain, with the rest obtained from reference TRBV30 and TRBJ1-6, is as follows: SQTIHQWPATLVQPVGSPLSLECTVEGTSNPNLYWYRQAAGRGLQLLFYSVGIGQISSEVPQNLSASRPQDRQFILSSKKLLLSDSGFYLCAWSAASLKPLHFGNGTRLTVT.

This clonotype was found many times. The DNA of the CDR3 is TGTGCCAGCAGTTTAAATCCGCTGGCAGGGATGTACGAGCAGTACTTC. Protein sequence: CASSLNPLAGMYEQYF. J is TRBJ2-7 and V is TRBV28; D is possibly TRBD1 (5 bases). The CDR3 contains 16 residues. Trimming left V 2 bases short and J 4 bases short, with 18 bases between. Germline V gene lookup returns CDR1 MDHEN and CDR2 SYDVKM.

The chain is built from TRBV27 and TRBJ2-7; either TRBD1 or TRBD2 may fit D (6 bases each). The CDR3 extends over 13 amino acids. Trimming took off 7 bases at V and 1 base at J, with 11 bases between the two ends. CDR1 is MNHEY, CDR2 SMNVEV, per germline (reference sequence). CDR3 residues: CASTGGLSYEQYF. The CDR3 nucleotides read TGTGCCAGCACCGGGGGCCTGTCCTACGAGCAGTACTTC.

This clonotype was counted ten times or more. The chain recombines TRBV5-1 with TRBJ2-7, with 11 bases that match TRBD1. The germline V gene has CDR1 SGHRS and CDR2 YFSETQ. V was pared by 4 bases and J by 4 bases, with 4 bases of the junction left unmatched. The CDR3 contains 14 residues. CDR3 residues: CASSRGQGGYEQYF. Written as DNA, the CDR3 is TGCGCCAGCAGCCGGGGACAGGGGGGTTACGAGCAGTACTTC. The full variable domain, its missing parts supplied by reference TRBV5-1 and TRBJ2-7, is KAGVTQTPRYLIKTRGQQVTLSCSPISGHRSVSWYQQTPGQGLQFLFEYFSETQRNKGNFPGRFSGRQFSNSRSEMNVSTLELGDSALYLCASSRGQGGYEQYFGPGTRLTVT.

The V call is TRBV19, the J call TRBJ2-2, with 10 bases that match TRBD1. The CDR3 runs 16 residues. Germline V gene sequence: CDR1 LNHDA, CDR2 SQIVND (reference sequence). V shed 6 bases, J shed 5 bases, and the junction held 9 bases outside the gene matches. For the CDR3, the DNA is TGTGCCAGTAGGCCCGCGACAGGGGGCAGAACCGGGGAGCTGTTTTTT. Translation: CASRPATGGRTGELFF.

This clonotype was found a few times. The V call is TRBV5-1, the J call TRBJ2-1; D gene uncertain. The germline V and J ends were trimmed by 3 bases and 1 base, with 11 bases remaining between them. CDR1 is SGHRS, CDR2 YFSETQ, per germline. The CDR3 extends over 15 amino acids. The CDR3 here is CASSWGVRSYNEQFF. The CDR3 DNA follows: TGCGCCAGCAGCTGGGGTGTACGATCCTACAATGAGCAGTTCTTC.

This clonotype was found many times. The chain recombines TRBV12-3 or TRBV12-4 with TRBJ2-1; the D gene could be TRBD1 or TRBD2 (6 bases each). This CDR3 spans 18 amino acids. V was pared by 7 bases and J by 7 bases, with 29 bases between. CDR3 loop: CASIRSPLSRGLRNEQFF. The CDR3 DNA follows: TGTGCCAGCATTAGGAGCCCCCTCAGCAGGGGACTGAGGAATGAGCAGTTCTTC.

The chain employs TRBV24-1 and TRBJ2-7, with D possibly being TRBD1 (5 bases). The V end was cut by 9 bases, the J end by 2 bases, with 10 bases between. This CDR3 is 12 amino acids long. CDR1 and CDR2 from the germline V gene are KGHDR and SFDVKD. The CDR3 loop reads CATSGNTYEQYF. CDR3 DNA sequence: TGTGCCACCTCAGGGAATACCTACGAGCAGTACTTC.

This clonotype was recorded many times. V is TRBV7-9 and J is TRBJ1-1; no clear D. The CDR3 loop spans 15 amino acids. V lost 5 bases to trimming and J lost 5 bases, with 18 bases between them. Germline assignment: CDR1 SEHNR and CDR2 FQNEAQ (reference sequence). This chain's CDR3 is CASSRIEGVKTEAFF. The CDR3 DNA reads as TGTGCCAGCAGCCGCATCGAGGGTGTAAAGACTGAAGCTTTCTTT.

The chain uses TRBV19 and TRBJ1-2; D remains unclear. Trimming removed 0 bases from V and 5 bases from J, with 13 bases in between. The CDR3 contains 15 residues. Germline loops: CDR1 LNHDA, CDR2 SQIVND (reference sequence). CDR3 DNA: TGTGCCAGTAGTATAGATATAAGGGATGTGTATGGCTACACCTTC. It is translated as CASSIDIRDVYGYTF.

This clonotype has a count of ten or more. V usage is TRBV12-3 or TRBV12-4 and J usage is TRBJ1-2; D is ambiguous. Trimming pared 6 bases from V and 8 bases from J, leaving 10 bases between. This CDR3 spans 11 amino acids. The CDR3: CASRMREGYTF. As DNA, the CDR3 is TGTGCCAGCAGGATGCGGGAAGGCTACACCTTC.

This chain uses TRBV7-6 with TRBJ2-3; 9 bases are shared with TRBD1. In germline, CDR1 is SGHVS, CDR2 FNYEAQ. This CDR3 contains 15 residues. J was trimmed by 5 bases and V by 4 bases; bases with no gene match: 7. CDR3 coding DNA: TGTGCCAGCAGCTCACGACAGGGGGGGAGAGATACGCAGTATTTT. Its translation is CASSSRQGGRDTQYF.